This passage covers 2 T cell receptor beta chains from one sample sequenced in a study of CD8 T cells in ankylosing spondylitis. TCRdb reanalysed the 5' RACE reads using MiXCR and keeps one entry per CDR3 protein. Of roughly 100,000 distinct CDR3 sequences in the sample, about 8.3% were seen once. The specimen was blood, either unsorted or a sorted T cell fraction (not recorded which). All receptors derive from a male donor with ankylosing spondylitis or in good health (not recorded which).

The chain couples TRBV5-1 to TRBJ2-4; TRBD1 is a possible D gene (6 bases). This CDR3 has 19 amino acids. The V and J ends lost 0 bases and 0 bases respectively, with 19 bases between them. The germline V gene encodes CDR1 SGHRS and CDR2 YFSETQ. CDR3 region: CASSLASGPEGVAKNIQYF. Written as DNA, the CDR3 is TGCGCCAGCAGCTTGGCTTCTGGACCCGAGGGGGTAGCCAAAAACATTCAGTACTTC.

This chain connects TRBV30 to TRBJ2-2, with D hard to call. The CDR3 extends over 14 amino acids. Per the germline V gene, CDR1 is GTSNPN and CDR2 is SVGIG (reference sequence). Trimming left V 7 bases short and J 3 bases short, with 15 bases between. In DNA, the CDR3 is TGTGCCTCCGGCCGGATTAGAGACACCGGGGAGCTGTTTTTT. This sequence encodes CASGRIRDTGELFF.